The present TCR beta chain was sequenced within a study of blood T cells in healthy people across ages. With a J-beta primer mix and a sample-barcoded 5' primer, a second PCR ran 7 to 11 cycles. TCRdb redid the calling of the 5' RACE reads with MiXCR, one entry per CDR3 protein. Of around 990,000 distinct CDR3 sequences listed, less than 45% were seen once; the top ten hold around 13%. The CDR3 consists of 16 residues. With V trimmed by 7 bases and J by 4 bases, 15 bases remained unmatched. Germline V gene data show CDR1 as MNHNS and CDR2 as SASEGT. The sequence was collected from a man between 18 and 35 years old in good health. The gene calls are TRBV6-1 and TRBJ1-2; 7 bases map to TRBD1. What was sequenced was blood. Written as DNA, the CDR3 is TGTGCCAGCACCCGGGACAGAAGAACACACCCCTATGGCTACACCTTC. Protein product: CASTRDRRTHPYGYTF.